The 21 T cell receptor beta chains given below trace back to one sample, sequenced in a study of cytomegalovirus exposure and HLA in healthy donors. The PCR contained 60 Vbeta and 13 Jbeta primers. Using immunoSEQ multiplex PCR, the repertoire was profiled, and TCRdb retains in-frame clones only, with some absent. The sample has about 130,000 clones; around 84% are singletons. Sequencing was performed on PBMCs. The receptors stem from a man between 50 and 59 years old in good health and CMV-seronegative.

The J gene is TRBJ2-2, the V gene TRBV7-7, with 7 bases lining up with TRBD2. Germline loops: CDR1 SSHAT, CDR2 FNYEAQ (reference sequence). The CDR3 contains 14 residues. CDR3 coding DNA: TGTGCTAGCCGTCCTAGCGGAAACACCGGGGAGCTGTTTTTT. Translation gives CASRPSGNTGELFF.

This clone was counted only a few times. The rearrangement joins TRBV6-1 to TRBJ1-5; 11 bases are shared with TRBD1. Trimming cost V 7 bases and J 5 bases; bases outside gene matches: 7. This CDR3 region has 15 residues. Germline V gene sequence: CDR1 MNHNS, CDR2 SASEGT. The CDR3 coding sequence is TGTGCCAGCAAGACGAGGACAGGGGGCGATCAGCCCCAGCATTTT. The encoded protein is CASKTRTGGDQPQHF.

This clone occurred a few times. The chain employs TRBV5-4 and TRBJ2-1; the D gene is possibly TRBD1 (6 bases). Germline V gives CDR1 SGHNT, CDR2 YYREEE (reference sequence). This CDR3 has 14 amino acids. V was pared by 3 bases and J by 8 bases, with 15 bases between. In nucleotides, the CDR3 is TGTGCCAGCAGCTCGGCAGGGGCACAGGATGAGCAGTTCTTC. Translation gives CASSSAGAQDEQFF.

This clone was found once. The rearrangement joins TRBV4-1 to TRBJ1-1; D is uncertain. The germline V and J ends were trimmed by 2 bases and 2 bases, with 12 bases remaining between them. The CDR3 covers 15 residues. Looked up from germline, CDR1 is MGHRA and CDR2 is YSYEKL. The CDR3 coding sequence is TGCGCCAGCAGCCAACGACTAGTTATTAACACTGAAGCTTTCTTT. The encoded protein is CASSQRLVINTEAFF.

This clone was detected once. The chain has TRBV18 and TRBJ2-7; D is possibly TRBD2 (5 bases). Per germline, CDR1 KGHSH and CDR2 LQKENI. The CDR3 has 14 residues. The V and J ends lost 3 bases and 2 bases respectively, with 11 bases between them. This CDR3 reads CASSPPGLPYEQYF. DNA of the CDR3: TGTGCCAGCTCACCCCCGGGGTTACCCTACGAGCAGTACTTC.

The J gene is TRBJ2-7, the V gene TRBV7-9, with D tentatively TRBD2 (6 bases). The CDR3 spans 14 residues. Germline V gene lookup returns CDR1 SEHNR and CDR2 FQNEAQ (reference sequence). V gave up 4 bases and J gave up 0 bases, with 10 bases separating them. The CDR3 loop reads CASSWDWSSYEQYF. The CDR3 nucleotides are TGTGCCAGCAGCTGGGACTGGAGCTCCTACGAGCAGTACTTC.

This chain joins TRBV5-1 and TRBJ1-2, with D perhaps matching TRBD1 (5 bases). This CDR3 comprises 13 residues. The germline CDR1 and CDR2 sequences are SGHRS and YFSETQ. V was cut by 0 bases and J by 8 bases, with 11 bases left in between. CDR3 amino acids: CASSLGSGQGYTF. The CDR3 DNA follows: TGCGCCAGCAGCTTGGGTTCAGGGCAGGGCTACACCTTC.

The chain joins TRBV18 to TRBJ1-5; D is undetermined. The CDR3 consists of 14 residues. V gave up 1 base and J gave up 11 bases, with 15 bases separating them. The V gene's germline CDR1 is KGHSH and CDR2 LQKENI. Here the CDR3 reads CASSPRPGREAQHF. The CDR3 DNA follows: TGTGCCAGCTCACCACGGCCGGGGAGGGAGGCCCAGCATTTT. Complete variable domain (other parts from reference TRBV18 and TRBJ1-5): NAGVMQNPRHLVRRRGQEARLRCSPMKGHSHVYWYRQLPEEGLKFMVYLQKENIIDESGMPKERFSAEFPKEGPSILRIQQVVRGDSAAYFCASSPRPGREAQHFGDGTRLSIL.

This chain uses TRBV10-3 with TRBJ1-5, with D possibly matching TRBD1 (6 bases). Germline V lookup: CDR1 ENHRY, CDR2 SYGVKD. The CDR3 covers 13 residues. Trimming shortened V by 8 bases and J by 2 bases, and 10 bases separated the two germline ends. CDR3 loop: CAIADSGNQPQHF. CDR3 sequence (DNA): TGTGCCATCGCGGACAGCGGCAATCAGCCCCAGCATTTT.

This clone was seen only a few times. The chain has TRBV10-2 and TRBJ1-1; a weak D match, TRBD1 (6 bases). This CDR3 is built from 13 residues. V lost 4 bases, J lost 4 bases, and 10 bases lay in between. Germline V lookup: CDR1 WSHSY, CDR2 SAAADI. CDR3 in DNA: TGCGCCAGCAGTGTACAGGGACGCACTGAAGCTTTCTTT. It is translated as CASSVQGRTEAFF.

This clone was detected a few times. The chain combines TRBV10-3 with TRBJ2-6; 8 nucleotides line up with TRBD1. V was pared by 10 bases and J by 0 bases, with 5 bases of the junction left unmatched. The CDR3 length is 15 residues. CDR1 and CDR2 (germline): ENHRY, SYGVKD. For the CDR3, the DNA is TGTGCCACAGGGACAGGCGACTCTGGGGCCAACGTCCTGACTTTC. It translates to CATGTGDSGANVLTF.

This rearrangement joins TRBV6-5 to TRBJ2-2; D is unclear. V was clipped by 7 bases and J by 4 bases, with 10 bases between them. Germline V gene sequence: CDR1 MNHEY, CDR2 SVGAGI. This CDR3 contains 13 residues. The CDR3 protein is CASISYITGELFF. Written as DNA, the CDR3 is TGTGCCAGCATTTCATACATCACCGGGGAGCTGTTTTTT.

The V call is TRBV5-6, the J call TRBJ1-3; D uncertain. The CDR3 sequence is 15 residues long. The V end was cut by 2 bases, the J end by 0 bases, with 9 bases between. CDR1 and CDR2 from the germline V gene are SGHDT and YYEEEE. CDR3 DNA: TGTGCCAGCAGCTTTTTAGGGAGCTCTGGAAACACCATATATTTT. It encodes CASSFLGSSGNTIYF.

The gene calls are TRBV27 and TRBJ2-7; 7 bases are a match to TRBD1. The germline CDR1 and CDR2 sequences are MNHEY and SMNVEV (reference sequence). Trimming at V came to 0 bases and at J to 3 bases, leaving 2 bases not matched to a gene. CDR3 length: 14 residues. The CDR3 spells CASSLSDRSYEQYF. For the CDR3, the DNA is TGTGCCAGCAGTTTATCGGACAGGAGCTACGAGCAGTACTTC.

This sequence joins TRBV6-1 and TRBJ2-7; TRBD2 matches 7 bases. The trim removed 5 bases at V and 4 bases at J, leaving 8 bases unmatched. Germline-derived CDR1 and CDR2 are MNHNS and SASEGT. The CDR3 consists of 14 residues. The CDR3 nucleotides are TGTGCCAGCAGTTTCGGGACTAACGTATACGAGCAGTACTTC. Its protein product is CASSFGTNVYEQYF.

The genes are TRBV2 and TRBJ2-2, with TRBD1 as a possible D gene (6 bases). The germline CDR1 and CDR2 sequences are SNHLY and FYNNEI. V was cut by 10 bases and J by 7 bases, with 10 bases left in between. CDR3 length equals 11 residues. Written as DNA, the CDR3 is TGTGCCAAGCAGGGGATCGGGGAGCTGTTTTTT. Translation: CAKQGIGELFF. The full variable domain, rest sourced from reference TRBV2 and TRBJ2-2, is EPEVTQTPSHQVTQMGQEVILRCVPISNHLYFYWYRQILGQKVEFLVSFYNNEISEKSEIFDDQFSVERPDGSNFTLKIRSTKLEDSAMYFCAKQGIGELFFGEGSRLTVL.

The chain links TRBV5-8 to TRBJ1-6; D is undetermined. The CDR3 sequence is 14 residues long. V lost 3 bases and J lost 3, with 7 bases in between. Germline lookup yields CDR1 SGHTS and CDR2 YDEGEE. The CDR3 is CASSSTLYNSPLHF. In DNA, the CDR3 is TGTGCCAGCAGCTCGACACTCTATAATTCACCCCTCCACTTT.

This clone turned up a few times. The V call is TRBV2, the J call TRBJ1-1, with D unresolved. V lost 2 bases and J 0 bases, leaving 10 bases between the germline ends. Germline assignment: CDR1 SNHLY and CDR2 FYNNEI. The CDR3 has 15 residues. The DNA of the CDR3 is TGTGCCAGCAGTGAATATACGGGTATGAACACTGAAGCTTTCTTT. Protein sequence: CASSEYTGMNTEAFF. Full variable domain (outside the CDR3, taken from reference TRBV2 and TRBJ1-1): EPEVTQTPSHQVTQMGQEVILRCVPISNHLYFYWYRQILGQKVEFLVSFYNNEISEKSEIFDDQFSVERPDGSNFTLKIRSTKLEDSAMYFCASSEYTGMNTEAFFGQGTRLTVV.

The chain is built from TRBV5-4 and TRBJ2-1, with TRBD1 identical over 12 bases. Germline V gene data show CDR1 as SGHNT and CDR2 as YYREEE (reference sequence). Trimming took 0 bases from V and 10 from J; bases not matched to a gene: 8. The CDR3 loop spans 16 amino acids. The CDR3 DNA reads TGTGCCAGCAGCTTGGACGGGACAGGGGGCCCCTTGGAGCAGTTCTTC. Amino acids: CASSLDGTGGPLEQFF.

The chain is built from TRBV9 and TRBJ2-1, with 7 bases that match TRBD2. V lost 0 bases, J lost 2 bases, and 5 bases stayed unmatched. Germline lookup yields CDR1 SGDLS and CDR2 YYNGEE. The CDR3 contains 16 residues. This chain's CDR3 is CASSVALAGAYNEQFF. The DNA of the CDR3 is TGTGCCAGCAGCGTAGCTCTGGCGGGGGCCTACAATGAGCAGTTCTTC.

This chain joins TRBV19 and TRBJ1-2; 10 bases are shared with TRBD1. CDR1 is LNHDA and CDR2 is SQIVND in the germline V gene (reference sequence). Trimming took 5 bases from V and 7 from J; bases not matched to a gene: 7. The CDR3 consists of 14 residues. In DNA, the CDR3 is TGTGCCAGTAGTGCCGGGACAGGGGCCGGTGGCTACACCTTC. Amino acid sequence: CASSAGTGAGGYTF.